This TCR beta chain was identified during a study of T cells in tuberculosis. On the study more broadly: Sequenced TCRs come from CD1B-GMM tetramer-binding T cells. This South African cohort compared adolescents with or without latent tuberculosis against adults with active tuberculosis.

Data came from immunoSEQ multiplex PCR; TCRdb stores just in-frame clones and leaves some out. Altogether under 45,000 clones are present, about 93% being singletons, with the ten largest covering approximately 7.5%. Regarding the study as a whole: The TCR-beta difference was not significant; alpha differences partly reflected length. Smaller distances to GMM-specific TCRs suggested their expansion in active tuberculosis.

This clone occurred once. Its antigen is still unknown. The V gene's germline CDR1 is SGDLS and CDR2 YYNGEE. CDR3 size: 14 residues. Trimming removed 4 bases from V and 4 bases from J, with 12 bases in between. The sample was PBMCs. The TCR was taken from a donor aged 10-29 years with latent tuberculosis or without tuberculosis infection. The chain has TRBV9 and TRBJ1-3; no definite D call. CDR3 protein: CASSPHSSGNTIYF. DNA for the CDR3: TGTGCCAGCAGCCCTCACTCGTCCGGAAACACCATATATTTT.